This T cell receptor beta chain was sequenced in a study of glioma-infiltrating T cells after dendritic cell vaccination. About the research overall: At biweekly intervals, patients got three intradermal dendritic cell vaccine injections.

Some clones are missing from TCRdb's copy, which holds only in-frame ones; the method was immunoSEQ multiplex PCR. The sample records 50,000 to 70,000 clones, roughly four fifths being singletons. V lost 5 bases, J lost 0 bases, and 13 bases lay in between. The CDR3 sequence is 15 residues long. Germline CDR1 and CDR2: MGHRA and YSYEKL. Time point in this sample: after dendritic cell vaccination, including at tumor progression/relapse. Selection required adequate fresh-frozen tumor tissue plus more than two years' survival data. The sequences come from blood, collected after dendritic cell vaccination. The sequence came from a human donor with glioblastoma. V usage is TRBV4-1 and J usage is TRBJ1-1, with D maybe TRBD1 (6 bases). The CDR3 is CASSSGAGVNTEAFF. The CDR3 DNA sequence: TGCGCCAGCAGCTCTGGCGCAGGGGTGAACACTGAAGCTTTCTTT.